This entry lists 18 T cell receptor beta chains sequenced from one sample in a study of response to subunit inactivated influenza vaccine. Using its own MiXCR run on the RT-PCR reads, TCRdb lists one record per CDR3 protein. Of roughly 700,000 distinct CDR3 sequences in the sample, roughly 13% were seen once. The sequencing here drew on PBMCs from blood, taken approximately 15 days before vaccination. The source of these receptors is a man aged 50 to 60 who received an inactivated influenza vaccine.

This clonotype was seen more than once but under ten times. V usage is TRBV5-6 and J usage is TRBJ2-7; weak D call: TRBD1 (5 bases). The CDR3 contains 13 residues. V lost 3 bases and J 7 bases, leaving 14 bases between the germline ends. The germline CDR1 and CDR2 sequences are SGHDT and YYEEEE. The CDR3 DNA reads as TGTGCCAGCAGCTCAAACCAGGGTTTGGAGCAGTACTTC. Translation: CASSSNQGLEQYF.

The V and J genes are TRBV19 and TRBJ2-5; a possible D gene is TRBD2 (6 bases). From germline, CDR1 is LNHDA and CDR2 SQIVND (reference sequence). Trimming pared 4 bases from V and 5 bases from J, leaving 11 bases between. The CDR3 runs to 13 residues. In nucleotides, the CDR3 is TGTGCCAGTAGTAGGGCGGCGGGGGAGACCCAGTACTTC. This sequence encodes CASSRAAGETQYF.

This clonotype was counted at least ten times. The chain joins TRBV27 to TRBJ2-7; either TRBD1 or TRBD2 may fit D (6 bases each). Trimming shortened V by 5 bases and J by 4 bases, and 18 bases separated the two germline ends. CDR1 is MNHEY and CDR2 is SMNVEV in the germline V gene (reference sequence). The CDR3 loop spans 15 amino acids. The CDR3 nucleotides read TGTGCCAGCAGTCCCCTTGGAAGAGGGGGGTACGAGCAGTACTTC. Protein sequence: CASSPLGRGGYEQYF.

The rearrangement uses TRBV7-2 and TRBJ2-1, with 12 nucleotides matching TRBD2. Losses at the gene ends were 7 bases for V and 4 bases for J; bases not matched to a gene: 5. Germline CDR1 SGHTA, CDR2 FQGNSA. The CDR3 covers 15 residues. The CDR3 loop reads CASKTGLAGYNEQFF. In DNA form, the CDR3 reads TGTGCCAGCAAGACCGGACTAGCGGGGTACAATGAGCAGTTCTTC.

The chain employs TRBV6-2 or TRBV6-3 and TRBJ2-4; D possibly corresponds to TRBD1 (5 bases). There are 13 residues in the CDR3. V was trimmed by 5 bases and J by 7 bases, leaving 12 bases between them. Germline V CDR1 and CDR2: MNHEY, SVGEGT. In DNA form, the CDR3 reads TGTGCCAGCAGTGACGGACACCCGAACATTCAGTACTTC. Translating gives CASSDGHPNIQYF.

The chain uses TRBV12-3 or TRBV12-4 and TRBJ2-3; D unresolved. The CDR3 runs to 13 residues. V dropped 0 bases and J dropped 6 bases, with 7 bases sitting between them. The CDR3: CASSLAPWDTQYF. The DNA for the CDR3 is TGTGCCAGCAGTTTAGCGCCTTGGGATACGCAGTATTTT.

This clonotype was observed at least ten times. The rearrangement joins TRBV4-3 to TRBJ2-3, with 10 bases identical to TRBD2. V shed 0 bases, J shed 6 bases, and the junction held 9 bases outside the gene matches. Per germline, CDR1 LGHNA and CDR2 YSLEER. The CDR3 extends over 17 amino acids. CDR3 sequence: CASSQDREAGGRDTQYF. CDR3 nucleotides: TGCGCCAGCAGCCAAGATAGGGAAGCGGGAGGGCGGGATACGCAGTATTTT.

There are a few counts of this clonotype. The chain couples TRBV4-2 to TRBJ2-5; 15 nucleotides align to TRBD2. The trim removed 1 base at V and 3 bases at J, leaving 3 bases unmatched. Germline V gene data show CDR1 as LGHNA and CDR2 as YNFKEQ. The CDR3 consists of 17 residues. The CDR3 DNA reads as TGTGCCAGCAGCCAAGCGGGACTAGCGGGGGGCAAAGAGACCCAGTACTTC. This codes for CASSQAGLAGGKETQYF.

The chain carries TRBV12-3 or TRBV12-4 and TRBJ2-2; D gene unclear. The CDR3 loop spans 17 amino acids. This CDR3 reads CTICPALFSQDTGELFF. DNA for the CDR3: TGTACCATCTGCCCCGCCCTTTTTAGCCAGGACACCGGGGAGCTGTTTTTT.

The chain recombines TRBV29-1 with TRBJ2-1, with D perhaps matching TRBD2 (5 bases). Germline-derived CDR1 and CDR2 are SQVTM and ANQGSEA. This CDR3 has 13 residues. V lost 6 bases and J 4 bases, leaving 13 bases between the germline ends. Written as DNA, the CDR3 is TGCAGCGTCTCCGGAGAGGGATACAATGAGCAGTTCTTC. Its translation is CSVSGEGYNEQFF.

This clonotype was seen a few times. In DNA form, the CDR3 reads TGTGCCAGCAGCCAAGGTGTGGGAGGAACGCCGCGGGGGCAGTACTTC. The encoded protein is CASSQGVGGTPRGQYF. The chain employs TRBV3-1 and TRBJ2-7; TRBD2 might be the D (6 bases). Looked up from germline, CDR1 is LGHDT and CDR2 is YNNKEL (reference sequence). V lost 1 base and J 9 bases, leaving 22 bases between the germline ends. CDR3 size: 16 residues.

There are a few counts of this clonotype. The chain joins TRBV4-3 to TRBJ2-6; D remains unclear. Deletions cut 0 bases from V and 0 bases from J, with 6 bases between. Germline values: CDR1 LGHNA, CDR2 YSLEER. This CDR3 has 16 residues. The CDR3 sequence: CASSQDRGSGANVLTF. The CDR3 coding sequence is TGCGCCAGCAGCCAAGATCGTGGCTCTGGGGCCAACGTCCTGACTTTC.

The sample holds a few counts of this clonotype. This chain links TRBV7-2 with TRBJ2-3; D unclear. The CDR3 is 16 residues long. Germline values: CDR1 SGHTA, CDR2 FQGNSA. The V end lost 0 bases, the J end lost 0 bases, and 10 bases lay between the germline ends. CDR3 sequence (DNA): TGTGCCAGCAGCTTAGCGCTAGGGCTGAGCACAGATACGCAGTATTTT. Its translation: CASSLALGLSTDTQYF.

This clonotype showed up many times. This chain joins TRBV5-6 and TRBJ2-1; possible D gene TRBD2, 5 bases. The V gene's germline CDR1 is SGHDT and CDR2 YYEEEE. The CDR3 has 15 amino acids. V was clipped by 0 bases and J by 5 bases, with 12 bases between them. The CDR3 nucleotides read TGTGCCAGCAGCTTGGGGCTAGCTACGAACAATGAGCAGTTCTTC. This encodes CASSLGLATNNEQFF.

This chain joins TRBV29-1 and TRBJ2-5; 12 bases are a match to TRBD2. The CDR3 consists of 16 residues. J lost 5 bases, V lost 2 bases, and 9 bases had no gene match. Per the germline V gene, CDR1 is SQVTM and CDR2 is ANQGSEA. The CDR3 protein is CSVEFPTSGRQETQYF. The CDR3 region has the DNA TGCAGCGTTGAATTCCCGACTAGCGGGAGACAGGAGACCCAGTACTTC.

The rearrangement uses TRBV20-1 and TRBJ2-7; 7 nucleotides match TRBD2. V gave up 2 bases and J gave up 3 bases; unmatched junction bases: 4. In germline, CDR1 is DFQATT, CDR2 SNEGSKA (reference sequence). The CDR3 consists of 13 residues. CDR3 DNA sequence: TGCAGTGCTAGAAACCTAGCGGACTACGAGCAGTACTTC. The encoded protein is CSARNLADYEQYF.

In regard to this clonotype: This may come from a read error, since a much larger clone is one base off. The chain combines TRBV30 with TRBJ1-3; the D is unclear. Trimming took off 3 bases at V and 0 bases at J, with 9 bases between the two ends. Looked up from germline, CDR1 is GTSNPN and CDR2 is SVGIG (reference sequence). The CDR3 extends over 14 amino acids. CDR3 protein: CAWSGMNSGNTIYF. As DNA, the CDR3 is TGTGCCTGGAGCGGGATGAACTCTGGAAACACCATATATTTT.

This CDR3 is CRPEAGVDYEQYF. The CDR3 DNA reads TGCAGGCCAGAAGCGGGAGTGGACTACGAGCAGTACTTC. This chain joins TRBV20-1 and TRBJ2-7; 8 positions match TRBD2. The CDR3 is made up of 13 amino acids. Germline CDR1 and CDR2: DFQATT and SNEGSKA (reference sequence).